This passage covers 10 T cell receptor beta chains from one sample sequenced in a study of shared clonotypes between healthy human individuals. Naive CD8 cells lacked CD45RO and underwent positive selection for CCR7, leaving out terminally differentiated effector memory CD45RA+ cells. Assay: immunoSEQ multiplex PCR; the TCRdb copy retains only in-frame clones and omits some. The repertoire holds about 580,000 clones, with roughly 98% as singletons. Input material: naive CD8+ T cells sorted from blood. Receptor source: a man aged 25-45 years in good health.

This chain links TRBV11-1 with TRBJ2-7; D uncertain. V was pared by 5 bases and J by 3 bases, with 8 bases between. CDR3 size: 12 residues. Germline V gene lookup returns CDR1 SGHAT and CDR2 FQDESV (reference sequence). CDR3 in DNA: TGTGCCAGCAGCCCCGGATTCTACGAGCAGTACTTC. This codes for CASSPGFYEQYF.

This clone was seen a few times. This rearrangement joins TRBV13 to TRBJ2-1; 9 nucleotides align to TRBD2. Looked up from germline, CDR1 is PRHDT and CDR2 is FYEKMQ (reference sequence). This CDR3 contains 15 residues. Losses at the gene ends were 5 bases for V and 5 bases for J; bases not matched to a gene: 7. The CDR3 region has the DNA TGTGCCAGCAGCCTAAGACTAGCGGATAACAATGAGCAGTTCTTC. The encoded protein is CASSLRLADNNEQFF.

The V and J genes are TRBV5-4 and TRBJ2-7, with TRBD1 matching over 7 bases. The CDR3 sequence is 15 residues long. After removal of 4 bases from V and 0 bases from J, the junction contained 7 bases not matched to a gene. Germline lookup yields CDR1 SGHNT and CDR2 YYREEE (reference sequence). The CDR3 protein is CASSRGQADSYEQYF. The CDR3 DNA is TGTGCCAGCAGCCGAGGACAGGCCGACTCCTACGAGCAGTACTTC.

V is TRBV4-3 and J is TRBJ2-1; 12 positions match TRBD1. This CDR3 spans 20 amino acids. V lost 0 bases to trimming and J lost 9 bases; unmatched junction nucleotides: 18. In germline, CDR1 is LGHNA, CDR2 YSLEER. The DNA of the CDR3 is TGCGCCAGCAGCCAAGATCCCGGGACAGGGGGCTTTGCGGTGATTGTTGAGCAGTTCTTC. Translating it yields CASSQDPGTGGFAVIVEQFF.

This chain uses TRBV4-2 with TRBJ2-1; D gene ambiguous. V dropped 1 base and J dropped 6 bases, with 10 bases sitting between them. The CDR3 extends over 14 amino acids. Germline V lookup: CDR1 LGHNA, CDR2 YNFKEQ. Here the CDR3 reads CASSQGTRSNEQFF. The CDR3 DNA follows: TGTGCCAGCAGCCAAGGGACCCGGTCCAATGAGCAGTTCTTC.

The rearrangement joins TRBV7-3 to TRBJ2-1, with 9 nucleotides matching TRBD1. In germline, CDR1 is SGHTA, CDR2 FQGTGA. The CDR3 totals 16 residues. V shed 5 bases, J shed 4 bases, and the junction held 9 bases outside the gene matches. The CDR3: CASSALQGAAYNEQFF. DNA of the CDR3: TGTGCCAGCAGCGCCTTACAGGGGGCGGCTTACAATGAGCAGTTCTTC.

This chain links TRBV4-1 with TRBJ2-7, with D possibly being TRBD1 (6 bases). The CDR3 extends over 16 amino acids. CDR1 is MGHRA and CDR2 is YSYEKL in the germline V gene. Trimming removed 4 bases at V and 2 bases at J, with 18 bases between. The CDR3 sequence is CASSLLTDSQTYEQYF. CDR3 DNA sequence: TGCGCCAGCAGCCTATTAACGGACAGCCAAACCTACGAGCAGTACTTC.

This chain joins TRBV28 and TRBJ2-7, with TRBD1 matching over 7 bases. V was clipped by 6 bases and J by 7 bases; unmatched bases: 12. This CDR3 is built from 14 residues. Germline V CDR1 and CDR2: MDHEN, SYDVKM. CDR3 coding DNA: TGTGCCAGCAGGCCTACAGGGGATGTATCGGAGCAGTACTTC. Its translation is CASRPTGDVSEQYF.

This chain connects TRBV29-1 to TRBJ2-7, with a weak D call TRBD1 (5 bases). Trimming took off 3 bases at V and 2 bases at J, with 14 bases between the two ends. The CDR3 covers 14 residues. Germline CDR1 is SQVTM and CDR2 is ANQGSEA. CDR3 sequence: CSVEDAQGPYEQYF. In DNA form, the CDR3 reads TGCAGCGTTGAGGACGCTCAGGGTCCCTACGAGCAGTACTTC.

This clone was recorded once. This chain joins TRBV6-5 and TRBJ2-7; TRBD1 matches at 7 bases. V trimming: 5 bases; J trimming: 6 bases; junction bases outside the gene matches: 10. The CDR3 length is 14 residues. From germline, CDR1 is MNHEY and CDR2 SVGAGI. The CDR3 reads CASSRPGQPFEQYF. DNA of the CDR3: TGTGCCAGCAGTCGGCCGGGACAGCCCTTCGAGCAGTACTTC.